The present T cell receptor (beta chain) was sequenced within a study of T-cell memory formation after mild COVID-19. This clonotype has just a few counts. Its antigen is still unknown. The CDR3 loop spans 15 amino acids. CDR1 is ENHRY and CDR2 is SYGVKD in the germline V gene. V lost 0 bases, J lost 6 bases, and 14 bases lay in between. The TCR alpha and TCR beta cDNA libraries, bearing sample barcodes and UMIs, were generated by 5'RACE using constant-segment primers. TCRdb used MiXCR to reprocess the 5' RACE reads, holding one entry per CDR3 protein. The repertoire has about 190,000 distinct CDR3 sequences, about 17% of them found once; the top ten carry 2% to 3%. Study results and caveats: Clones that contracted clustered mainly in CM and EM if CD4+ and in EMRA if CD8+. Memory from before infection featured some responding clones, which suggests cross-reactive memory joined.

Input material: PBMCs or a T cell subset sorted from them (not recorded which). The rearrangement joins TRBV10-3 to TRBJ1-2; D perhaps matches TRBD1 (5 bases). The clonotype originates from an adult woman who had mild COVID-19 (a few samples of this study predate the infection). Cell type and time point are not known. The CDR3 sequence: CAISESGQAVNGYTF. The CDR3 DNA reads TGTGCCATCAGTGAGTCGGGGCAGGCCGTCAATGGCTACACCTTC.